The T cell receptor (beta chain) described here comes from a study of blood T cell repertoires in COVID-19. On the study more broadly: Sample material is recorded as cDNA or gDNA derived from T cells, B-cell-depleted T cells, or PBMCs.

Germline CDR1 reads SGHAT; CDR2 reads FQNNGV. CDR3 length: 15 residues. The V gene lost 5 bases and the J gene lost 1 base, with 14 bases spanning the gap. Method: immunoSEQ multiplex PCR; TCRdb's copy keeps in-frame clones and lacks some. Among hundreds of thousands of clones, approximately 90% were seen once, and the ten largest hold over 1.1%. The count of this clone is one. This TCR was recovered from a woman aged 25-40 years with active or convalescent COVID-19. The rearrangement joins TRBV11-2 to TRBJ2-5; D remains unclear. The sequenced material came from peripheral blood. The CDR3 here is CASSPPSLFQETQYF. The CDR3 DNA is TGTGCCAGCAGCCCCCCCTCTTTGTTCCAAGAGACCCAGTACTTC.